The rows below give T cell receptor beta chains drawn from one sample of a study of shared T cell receptors in the human thymus. Sequencing was performed with immunoSEQ multiplex PCR; in TCRdb, only in-frame clones are kept and a portion is missing. This repertoire shows approximately 490,000 clones, around 82% found once; its top ten account for about 0.013%. These data were also filed under a second study, of human thymus T cells.

Sequenced input: thymocytes. Every receptor here comes from a boy under two years old with a congenital heart defect. CDR3s include the opening cysteine and the closing phenylalanine or tryptophan. Fields, in order: CDR3 protein, CDR3 DNA, D gene, V gene, clone size, J gene. A D gene is named only where the DNA matches it firmly. Clone size is shown for a subset of rows, as once, few, many or a class of expanded clone.

CASSPAGGGNQPQHF TGTGCCAGCTCACCGGCGGGGGGAGGCAATCAGCCCCAGCATTTT . TRBV18 . TRBJ1-5
CASSLKYRAPSYEQYF TGTGCCAGCAGTCTCAAATACAGGGCTCCCTCCTACGAGCAGTACTTC . TRBV27 few TRBJ2-7
CASRQRTHNEQFF TGTGCCAGCAGACAGCGGACCCACAATGAGCAGTTCTTC . TRBV11-2 . TRBJ2-1
CASSLKTAAQYF TGTGCCAGCAGCTTGAAGACCGCGGCCCAGTACTTC . TRBV7-2 . TRBJ2-5
CASSEYWRQGSPLGYTF TGTGCCAGCAGTGAATATTGGAGACAGGGTAGCCCTCTTGGCTACACCTTC TRBD1 TRBV25-1 . TRBJ1-2
CASNAGTSGRAAGELFF TGTGCCAGCAACGCCGGGACTAGCGGGAGGGCCGCCGGGGAGCTGTTTTTT TRBD2 TRBV25-1 . TRBJ2-2
CASTGGVAGTTDTQYF TGCGCCAGCACAGGGGGGGTAGCGGGAACCACAGATACGCAGTATTTT . TRBV4-3 few TRBJ2-3
CASSLGAHRNSSSYEQYF TGTGCCAGCAGCTTAGGAGCTCACAGAAACTCGAGCTCCTACGAGCAGTACTTC . TRBV11-2 . TRBJ2-7
CASSYPLILARNANTGELFF TGTGCCAGCAGCTATCCATTGATCCTAGCGAGAAATGCGAACACCGGGGAGCTGTTTTTT . TRBV7-8 . TRBJ2-2
CASSRDSQGRHNEQFF TGCGCCAGCAGCCGAGACTCTCAGGGGCGGCACAATGAGCAGTTCTTC . TRBV4-1 . TRBJ2-1
CASSLTPTQYSNQPQHF TGTGCCAGCAGTTTAACGCCGACACAATATAGCAATCAGCCCCAGCATTTT . TRBV27 . TRBJ1-5
CASSQDRGGTIYF TGCGCCAGCAGCCAAGATCGGGGAGGCACCATATATTTT . TRBV4-3 few TRBJ1-3
CASGLVREGEETQYF TGTGCTAGTGGTTTGGTACGGGAGGGAGAAGAGACCCAGTACTTC TRBD2 TRBV12-5 . TRBJ2-5
CASSLGRGGTDTQYF TGTGCCAGCAGCCTCGGGAGGGGAGGCACAGATACGCAGTATTTT TRBD2 TRBV4-2 . TRBJ2-3
CASSLGLAGGPNEQFF TGCGCCAGCAGCTTGGGCCTAGCGGGAGGGCCCAATGAGCAGTTCTTC TRBD2 TRBV5-1 few TRBJ2-1
CASSYAAGGLTYEQYF TGTGCCAGCAGTTACGCCGCGGGAGGGTTGACCTACGAGCAGTACTTC TRBD2 TRBV6-5 . TRBJ2-7
CASSPGGRGDQETQYF TGCGCCAGCAGCCCCGGGGGGCGAGGGGACCAAGAGACCCAGTACTTC . TRBV5-1 . TRBJ2-5
CASSPRLAEPYNEQFF TGTGCCAGCAGCCCAAGACTAGCGGAACCTTACAATGAGCAGTTCTTC TRBD2 TRBV7-6 . TRBJ2-1
CASSSQRSGTEQFF TGTGCCAGCAGCTCCCAAAGATCCGGGACAGAGCAGTTCTTC . TRBV4-2 few TRBJ2-1
CASSPGTSLSSYNEQFF TGTGCCAGCAGCCCAGGGACTAGCTTATCCTCCTACAATGAGCAGTTCTTC TRBD2 TRBV11-2 . TRBJ2-1
CASSATGGRNEQYF TGCGCCAGCAGCGCTACGGGAGGTAGGAACGAGCAGTACTTC TRBD2 TRBV5-1 . TRBJ2-7
CASSEIGDGYNEQFF TGTGCCAGTTCGGAGATTGGAGACGGTTACAATGAGCAGTTCTTC . TRBV19 . TRBJ2-1
CASSQGLAGGPYEQYF TGTGCCAGCAGCCAGGGTCTAGCGGGAGGGCCCTACGAGCAGTACTTC TRBD2 TRBV16 . TRBJ2-7
CASSGELEAQHF TGTGCCAGCAGTGGGGAGTTAGAGGCCCAGCATTTT . TRBV2 . TRBJ1-5
CASSPRGGGTF TGTGCCAGCAGCCCTCGCGGGGGAGGCACCTTC . TRBV9 once TRBJ1-2
CASSLVAREGNQPQHF TGTGCCAGCAGCTTAGTGGCCAGGGAAGGAAATCAGCCCCAGCATTTT . TRBV7-9 . TRBJ1-5
CSAAAWIGRDTEAFF TGCAGCGCGGCGGCGTGGATTGGGAGGGACACTGAAGCTTTCTTT . TRBV29-1 . TRBJ1-1